These 21 T cell receptor beta chains share one sample of origin, sequenced in a study of T cell changes during pregnancy in multiple sclerosis. Clones were sequenced by immunoSEQ multiplex PCR, and TCRdb holds only the in-frame ones, with some missing. The table has about 54,000 clones, more than 85% seen once; the top ten hold roughly 1.2%. Sequenced material: peripheral blood, taken after pregnancy. The source is a female donor in good health, enrolled as a control in a pregnancy study.

V gene TRBV7-2 combines with J gene TRBJ2-3, with 10 nucleotides matching TRBD1. V shed 0 bases, J shed 6 bases, and the junction held 3 bases outside the gene matches. Looked up from germline, CDR1 is SGHTA and CDR2 is FQGNSA. The length of the CDR3 is 15 residues. This chain's CDR3 is CASSLAGQGTDTQYF. The CDR3 region has the DNA TGTGCCAGCAGCTTAGCGGGACAGGGGACGGATACGCAGTATTTT.

The chain links TRBV2 to TRBJ1-6, with TRBD1 matching 10 bases. Trimming took 5 bases from V and 6 from J; bases not matched to a gene: 4. Germline CDR1 is SNHLY and CDR2 is FYNNEI. The length of the CDR3 is 15 residues. CDR3 DNA: TGTGCCAGCAGTAGCGGACAGGGGGTTAATTCACCCCTCCACTTT. Its protein is CASSSGQGVNSPLHF.

The table lists this clone with a few counts. The chain recombines TRBV6-1 with TRBJ2-2, with 9 bases lining up with TRBD1. Trimming at V came to 7 bases and at J to 7 bases, leaving 7 bases not matched to a gene. CDR1 is MNHNS, CDR2 SASEGT, per germline. CDR3 length equals 14 residues. For the CDR3, the DNA is TGTGCCAGCATCAGGACAGGGGAGTTCGGGGAGCTGTTTTTT. Its protein is CASIRTGEFGELFF.

V and J are TRBV15 and TRBJ2-1; D ambiguous. The CDR3 is made up of 16 amino acids. V lost 0 bases and J lost 3, with 12 bases in between. Looked up from germline, CDR1 is LNHNV and CDR2 is YYDKDF (reference sequence). The CDR3 reads CATSRDYGEYYNEQFF. As DNA, the CDR3 is TGTGCCACCAGCAGAGATTATGGTGAGTACTACAATGAGCAGTTCTTC.

DNA of the CDR3: TGTGCCAGCAGCGGCAGACAGGGGGCGGGGGGAGAGACCCAGTACTTC. Translated: CASSGRQGAGGETQYF. The V gene is TRBV9, the J gene TRBJ2-5; 10 bases align to TRBD1. Per the germline V gene, CDR1 is SGDLS and CDR2 is YYNGEE. With V trimmed by 3 bases and J by 4 bases, 9 bases remained unmatched. CDR3 size: 16 residues.

This sequence joins TRBV19 and TRBJ1-2, with D perhaps TRBD1 (5 bases). Germline CDR1 and CDR2: LNHDA and SQIVND (reference sequence). V was pared by 0 bases and J by 0 bases, with 5 bases between. This CDR3 has 14 residues. The CDR3 spells CASSIEGANYGYTF. The DNA for the CDR3 is TGTGCCAGTAGTATAGAAGGGGCTAACTATGGCTACACCTTC.

J is TRBJ1-5 and V is TRBV2; 8 bases align to TRBD1. J was trimmed by 6 bases and V by 7 bases; bases with no gene match: 5. Germline V gives CDR1 SNHLY, CDR2 FYNNEI. This CDR3 comprises 13 residues. The CDR3 is CASMQGAGQPQHF. The CDR3 DNA sequence: TGTGCCAGCATGCAGGGGGCGGGTCAGCCCCAGCATTTT.

The CDR3 loop is CASSIPQGAGYGYTF. The CDR3, as DNA: TGTGCCAGTAGTATACCGCAGGGGGCAGGCTATGGCTACACCTTC. The chain recombines TRBV19 with TRBJ1-2, with TRBD1 matching 8 bases. The germline CDR1 and CDR2 sequences are LNHDA and SQIVND (reference sequence). This CDR3 region has 15 residues. V was clipped by 2 bases and J by 4 bases; unmatched bases: 6.

The chain employs TRBV10-3 and TRBJ2-1; weak D call: TRBD1 (6 bases). The germline V gene has CDR1 ENHRY and CDR2 SYGVKD. Trimming stripped 10 bases from V and 4 bases from J, with 17 bases between. The CDR3 contains 14 residues. CDR3 in amino acids: CATGGRRGYNEQFF. CDR3 DNA sequence: TGTGCCACCGGAGGCCGTAGGGGGTACAATGAGCAGTTCTTC.

The J gene is TRBJ1-4, the V gene TRBV18; D is unclear. CDR1 is KGHSH, CDR2 LQKENI, per germline. Trimming removed 3 bases from V and 8 bases from J, with 7 bases in between. The length of the CDR3 is 12 residues. The CDR3 is CASSPRSEKLFF. CDR3 coding DNA: TGTGCCAGCTCACCCAGATCCGAAAAACTGTTTTTT.

This chain uses TRBV5-1 with TRBJ1-4; a possible D gene is TRBD1 (6 bases). V lost 4 bases and J lost 0, with 10 bases in between. Per the germline V gene, CDR1 is SGHRS and CDR2 is YFSETQ. CDR3 size: 15 residues. This chain's CDR3 is CASSPRTATNEKLFF. CDR3 nucleotides: TGCGCCAGCAGCCCCAGGACAGCAACTAATGAAAAACTGTTTTTT.

A single count supports this clone. The V gene is TRBV5-1, the J gene TRBJ2-1; D unresolved. Per the germline V gene, CDR1 is SGHRS and CDR2 is YFSETQ. V was cut by 1 base and J by 7 bases, with 6 bases left in between. CDR3 length: 12 residues. CDR3 amino acids: CASSLLLNEQFF. In DNA, the CDR3 is TGCGCCAGCAGCTTGCTTCTAAATGAGCAGTTCTTC.

The CDR3 region is CASSYEIRGVSEQFF. The CDR3 DNA is TGTGCCAGCAGCTACGAGATTCGCGGGGTTAGTGAGCAGTTCTTC. The rearrangement uses TRBV7-2 and TRBJ2-1; D might be TRBD2 (6 bases). In germline, CDR1 is SGHTA, CDR2 FQGNSA. Between the trimmed V and J ends, which lost 4 bases and 9 bases, there was a span of 19 bases. This CDR3 is 15 amino acids long.

The gene calls are TRBV5-4 and TRBJ1-1; D may be TRBD1 (6 bases). CDR1 and CDR2 from the germline V gene are SGHNT and YYREEE (reference sequence). The CDR3 runs 12 residues. V shed 1 base and J shed 10 bases, with 11 bases lying between them. This CDR3 is CASSLMPGAAFF. CDR3 sequence (DNA): TGTGCCAGCAGCTTGATGCCAGGGGCAGCTTTCTTT.

This rearrangement joins TRBV18 to TRBJ2-1, with 8 bases matching TRBD2. CDR1 is KGHSH, CDR2 LQKENI, per germline. The trim removed 2 bases at V and 0 bases at J, leaving 0 bases unmatched. The CDR3 length is 15 residues. The CDR3 loop is CASSPAGGSYNEQFF. The CDR3 DNA is TGTGCCAGCTCACCAGCGGGAGGCTCCTACAATGAGCAGTTCTTC.

The V call is TRBV5-6, the J call TRBJ2-3; D gene ambiguous. This CDR3 contains 13 residues. The V and J ends lost 4 bases and 0 bases respectively, with 6 bases between them. Per the germline V gene, CDR1 is SGHDT and CDR2 is YYEEEE. DNA of the CDR3: TGTGCCAGCAGCCAGGCTAGCACAGATACGCAGTATTTT. The encoded protein is CASSQASTDTQYF.

The genes are TRBV10-1 and TRBJ2-1, with 9 positions matching TRBD2. CDR1 and CDR2 from the germline V gene are WNHNN and SYGVQD (reference sequence). V gave up 3 bases and J gave up 4 bases; unmatched junction bases: 1. This CDR3 is 14 amino acids long. For the CDR3, the DNA is TGCGCCAGCAGTGATAGCGGGAGATACAATGAGCAGTTCTTC. Translated, it gives CASSDSGRYNEQFF.

This clone was seen a single time. V is TRBV28 and J is TRBJ2-7; unclear D gene. This CDR3 contains 13 residues. CDR1 is MDHEN and CDR2 is SYDVKM in the germline V gene. The ends were cut back, 4 bases at V and 1 base at J, with 8 bases in the middle. The CDR3 loop reads CASSSVSSYEQYF. In DNA, the CDR3 is TGTGCCAGCAGTTCAGTATCTTCCTACGAGCAGTACTTC.

The chain uses TRBV6-1 and TRBJ2-7, with no clear D. The CDR3 extends over 12 amino acids. V was clipped by 1 base and J by 3 bases, with 4 bases between them. Germline loops: CDR1 MNHNS, CDR2 SASEGT. The CDR3 here is CASSEVNYEQYF. In DNA form, the CDR3 reads TGTGCCAGCAGTGAAGTCAACTACGAGCAGTACTTC.

This chain uses TRBV18 with TRBJ2-4; 12 nucleotides align to TRBD2. CDR3 length equals 18 residues. The V gene's germline CDR1 is KGHSH and CDR2 LQKENI. V lost 3 bases, J lost 1 base, and 7 bases stayed unmatched. CDR3 DNA sequence: TGTGCCAGCTCACCCCTAGCGGGGGGGCTTCGCGCCAAAAACATTCAGTACTTC. Protein product: CASSPLAGGLRAKNIQYF.

The V call is TRBV10-1, the J call TRBJ2-1; TRBD1 agrees at 7 bases. Losses at the gene ends were 0 bases for V and 12 bases for J; bases not matched to a gene: 8. Germline CDR1 WNHNN, CDR2 SYGVQD (reference sequence). The length of the CDR3 is 14 residues. The CDR3, as DNA: TGCGCCAGCAGTGAGTCGCAGACAGGGCTACGGCAGTTCTTC. Residues: CASSESQTGLRQFF.